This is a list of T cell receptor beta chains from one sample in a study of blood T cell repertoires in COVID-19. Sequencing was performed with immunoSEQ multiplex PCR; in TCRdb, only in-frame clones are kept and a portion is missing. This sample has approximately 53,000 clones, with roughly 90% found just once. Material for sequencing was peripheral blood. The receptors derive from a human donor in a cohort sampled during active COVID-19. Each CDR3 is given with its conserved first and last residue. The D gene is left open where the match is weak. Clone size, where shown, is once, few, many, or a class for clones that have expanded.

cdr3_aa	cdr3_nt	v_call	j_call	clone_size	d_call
CASSLRGGDAEAFF	TGCGCCAGCAGCTTGCGGGGGGGAGACGCTGAAGCTTTCTTT	TRBV5-1	TRBJ1-1	.	.
CASSLAITSYEQYF	TGTGCCAGCAGCTTAGCTATCACTAGTTACGAGCAGTACTTC	TRBV7-2	TRBJ2-7	.	.
CASQGGTTANTGELFF	TGTGCCAGCCAAGGAGGGACCACGGCGAACACCGGGGAGCTGTTTTTT	TRBV19	TRBJ2-2	.	.
CASSFDNNYEQYF	TGTGCCAGCAGCTTCGACAATAACTACGAGCAGTACTTC	TRBV11-2	TRBJ2-7	.	.
CATSPRTSSYNEQFF	TGTGCCACCAGCCCCCGGACTTCCTCCTACAATGAGCAGTTCTTC	TRBV15	TRBJ2-1	.	.
CASSRRVTMNTEAFF	TGTGCCAGCAGCCGTCGGGTAACCATGAACACTGAAGCTTTCTTT	TRBV6-5	TRBJ1-1	once	.
CSVAGQGPADTQYF	TGCAGCGTTGCAGGACAGGGCCCCGCAGATACGCAGTATTTT	TRBV29-1	TRBJ2-3	.	TRBD1
CASSHMGGARNEQYF	TGTGCCAGCAGCCACATGGGGGGGGCGCGTAACGAGCAGTACTTC	TRBV3-1/TRBV3-2	TRBJ2-7	.	.
CASSSPGEVIYGYTF	TGTGCCAGCAGTTCCCCTGGGGAGGTCATCTATGGCTACACCTTC	TRBV6-6	TRBJ1-2	.	.
CAISGGTLAGGGNEQFF	TGTGCCATCAGTGGGGGAACACTAGCGGGTGGGGGCAATGAGCAGTTCTTC	TRBV10-3	TRBJ2-1	.	TRBD2
CASSAGRGAIYEQFF	TGTGCCAGCAGCGCCGGGCGGGGGGCAATCTATGAGCAGTTCTTC	TRBV9	TRBJ2-1	.	TRBD2
CASSLGQGKHNEQFF	TGTGCCAGCAGCCTTGGACAGGGAAAGCACAATGAGCAGTTCTTC	TRBV7-3	TRBJ2-1	.	TRBD1
CASSSSYRGDYGYTF	TGTGCCAGCAGTTCCTCATACAGGGGAGACTATGGCTACACCTTC	TRBV6-6	TRBJ1-2	.	TRBD1
CASSGLGREGADTQYF	TGTGCCAGCAGTGGCCTAGGGCGGGAGGGAGCAGATACGCAGTATTTT	TRBV6-1	TRBJ2-3	.	TRBD2
CASSSNQGFGTDTQYF	TGTGCCAGCAGCTCGAATCAGGGGTTCGGCACAGATACGCAGTATTTT	TRBV7-9	TRBJ2-3	.	.
CASSPAGTVQETQYF	TGTGCCAGCAGCCCAGCCGGGACAGTGCAAGAGACCCAGTACTTC	TRBV9	TRBJ2-5	once	TRBD1
CASSGTARYTDTQYF	TGTGCCAGTAGCGGGACAGCAAGATACACAGATACGCAGTATTTT	TRBV19	TRBJ2-3	.	TRBD1
CASSNYRENTEAFF	TGTGCCAGCAGTAACTACAGGGAGAACACTGAAGCTTTCTTT	TRBV28	TRBJ1-1	.	.
CASTSRQYEQYF	TGTGCTTCGACTAGCCGGCAGTACGAGCAGTACTTC	TRBV28	TRBJ2-7	once	TRBD2
CATDRVRNTGELFF	TGTGCCACAGACAGGGTCAGGAACACCGGGGAGCTGTTTTTT	TRBV7-8	TRBJ2-2	.	TRBD1
CASSGGRGLASSEQYF	TGTGCCAGCAGTGGGGGTAGGGGACTAGCTAGTTCCGAGCAGTACTTC	TRBV25-1	TRBJ2-7	.	TRBD2
CASSSGLAGGNEQFF	TGTGCCAGCAGCTCCGGACTAGCGGGAGGCAATGAGCAGTTCTTC	TRBV7-8	TRBJ2-1	.	TRBD2
CASSYSKGALGEKLFF	TGTGCCAGCAGTTACTCGAAGGGGGCCTTAGGTGAAAAACTGTTTTTT	TRBV6-2/TRBV6-3	TRBJ1-4	.	TRBD1
CASSGGQAGGQPQHF	TGTGCCAGTAGTGGCGGACAGGCCGGAGGGCAGCCCCAGCATTTT	TRBV19	TRBJ1-5	.	TRBD1
CSAREGTGYTF	TGCAGTGCTAGGGAGGGAACGGGCTACACCTTC	TRBV20-1	TRBJ1-2	.	.
CASREGGNTEAFF	TGTGCCAGCAGGGAGGGAGGGAACACTGAAGCTTTCTTT	TRBV6-6	TRBJ1-1	.	.
CASSLQGLAFF	TGTGCCAGCAGTTTACAGGGGTTGGCTTTCTTT	TRBV6-5	TRBJ1-1	.	TRBD1
CASSSGGYSPLHF	TGTGCCAGTAGTTCAGGGGGGTATTCACCCCTCCACTTT	TRBV19	TRBJ1-6	.	TRBD1
CASRNTGALGGYTF	TGTGCCAGCAGAAATACAGGGGCCCTTGGAGGCTACACCTTC	TRBV6-5	TRBJ1-2	.	TRBD1
CASSPHGGSDEQYF	TGTGCCAGCTCACCACACGGGGGGAGCGACGAGCAGTACTTC	TRBV18	TRBJ2-7	.	TRBD2
CASSPGGHPAEAFF	TGTGCCAGCAGCCCTGGGGGCCATCCTGCTGAAGCTTTCTTT	TRBV9	TRBJ1-1	once	.
CASSQGEHRADTQYF	TGTGCCAGCAGCCAAGGAGAGCATCGAGCAGATACGCAGTATTTT	TRBV3-1/TRBV3-2	TRBJ2-3	once	.
CASSQGIGGRDSPLHF	TGTGCCAGCAGCCAAGGTATAGGGGGCCGGGATTCACCCCTCCACTTT	TRBV3-1/TRBV3-2	TRBJ1-6	.	TRBD1
CASSGGGGYTF	TGTGCCAGCTCAGGGGGCGGTGGCTACACCTTC	TRBV7-2	TRBJ1-2	.	TRBD1
CASSQVRPGGLNEQFF	TGCGCCAGCAGCCAAGTCCGACCGGGGGGACTCAATGAGCAGTTCTTC	TRBV4-3	TRBJ2-1	.	TRBD2
CASSIPGVSTGELFF	TGTGCCAGCAGCATCCCGGGAGTTTCCACCGGGGAGCTGTTTTTT	TRBV11-2	TRBJ2-2	.	.
CASSFSPSSGLFYGYTF	TGCGCCAGCAGCTTTTCGCCCAGTAGCGGGCTCTTCTATGGCTACACCTTC	TRBV5-1	TRBJ1-2	.	.
CASSYSRTGVDYEQYF	TGTGCCAGCAGTTACAGCAGGACAGGGGTGGACTACGAGCAGTACTTC	TRBV6-5	TRBJ2-7	.	TRBD1